The 18 T cell receptor beta chains in this list originate from one sample, sequenced in a study of CD8+ T cells in alopecia areata. The treatment here: oral pan-JAK inhibitor, 5-10 mg twice daily. cDNA serving as the sequencing template came from extracted, reverse transcribed RNA. Here immunoSEQ multiplex PCR was the method, and the copy in TCRdb shows in-frame clones only, minus some. The sample records 95,000 to 100,000 clones, 50% to 75% being singletons. This specimen consisted of CD8+ T cells sorted from blood, obtained at week 4, from a patient treated with tofacitinib. The origin of the receptors is a human donor with alopecia areata.

This rearrangement joins TRBV4-1 to TRBJ2-5; weak D call: TRBD1 (6 bases). CDR1 and CDR2 from the germline V gene are MGHRA and YSYEKL. Trimming took off 0 bases at V and 5 bases at J, with 10 bases between the two ends. This CDR3 has 14 amino acids. CDR3 nucleotide sequence: TGCGCCAGCAGCCAAGAAGGGGGTGAGGAGACCCAGTACTTC. Its protein product is CASSQEGGEETQYF.

This clone was observed once. J is TRBJ2-1 and V is TRBV9; D might be TRBD1 (5 bases). The CDR3 covers 14 residues. The germline gives CDR1 SGDLS, CDR2 YYNGEE. V was clipped by 3 bases and J by 8 bases, with 15 bases between them. CDR3: CASSGGAAGDEQFF. The CDR3 nucleotides read TGTGCCAGCAGCGGTGGGGCGGCCGGCGATGAGCAGTTCTTC.

V usage is TRBV4-1 and J usage is TRBJ2-1; tentatively, D is TRBD2 (7 bases). The V gene lost 9 bases and the J gene lost 7 bases, with 19 bases spanning the gap. The length of the CDR3 is 14 residues. Per germline, CDR1 MGHRA and CDR2 YSYEKL. CDR3 loop: CASGGGGKLNEQFF. The DNA for the CDR3 is TGCGCCAGTGGGGGGGGCGGTAAGCTAAATGAGCAGTTCTTC.

The gene calls are TRBV27 and TRBJ1-1; 8 bases are a match to TRBD1. The CDR3 is 15 residues long. Germline-derived CDR1 and CDR2 are MNHEY and SMNVEV (reference sequence). Trimming cost V 1 base and J 5 bases; bases outside gene matches: 6. This CDR3 reads CASSLFGTGGTEAFF. The CDR3 nucleotides are TGTGCCAGCAGTTTATTCGGGACAGGAGGAACTGAAGCTTTCTTT.

The V and J genes are TRBV29-1 and TRBJ1-2; D not certain. Germline lookup yields CDR1 SQVTM and CDR2 ANQGSEA. V lost 0 bases and J 6 bases, leaving 5 bases between the germline ends. The CDR3 has 11 amino acids. In DNA, the CDR3 is TGCAGCGTTGAAGATCAGGATGGCTACACCTTC. Protein: CSVEDQDGYTF.

This sequence joins TRBV29-1 and TRBJ1-4; D is undetermined. This CDR3 spans 13 amino acids. V was shortened by 5 bases and J by 2 bases, with 9 bases between the two germline ends. CDR1 and CDR2 (germline): SQVTM, ANQGSEA. CDR3 nucleotide sequence: TGCAGCGTTACAGAGATGACTAATGAAAAACTGTTTTTT. The encoded protein is CSVTEMTNEKLFF.

The genes are TRBV6-1 and TRBJ2-5; 12 bases line up with TRBD1. Germline CDR1 reads MNHNS; CDR2 reads SASEGT. The CDR3 has 17 amino acids. With V trimmed by 1 base and J by 4 bases, 7 bases remained unmatched. CDR3 sequence: CASSEVVGTGGGETQYF. The CDR3 DNA is TGTGCCAGCAGTGAAGTCGTCGGGACAGGGGGCGGAGAGACCCAGTACTTC.

This clone was counted a few times. The J gene is TRBJ1-1, the V gene TRBV21-1. TRBV21-1 is labeled a pseudogene. The CDR3 length is 14 residues. The CDR3 DNA reads as TGTGCCAGCAGCAAAGCAGGTATGAACACTGAAGCTTTCTTT. Translated, it gives CASSKAGMNTEAFF.

The chain links TRBV9 to TRBJ2-7; 8 nucleotides match TRBD1. With 4 bases clipped from V and 3 bases from J, the junction kept 12 bases outside the gene matches. The CDR3 totals 16 residues. CDR1 is SGDLS and CDR2 is YYNGEE in the germline V gene. CDR3 sequence (DNA): TGTGCCAGCAGCTACCTTAGGACAGGGCTGTACTACGAGCAGTACTTC. Its protein is CASSYLRTGLYYEQYF. The full variable domain, completed using reference TRBV9 and TRBJ2-7, is DSGVTQTPKHLITATGQRVTLRCSPRSGDLSVYWYQQSLDQGLQFLIQYYNGEERAKGNILERFSAQQFPDLHSELNLSSLELGDSALYFCASSYLRTGLYYEQYFGPGTRLTVT.

The V call is TRBV7-9, the J call TRBJ2-1; maybe TRBD1 (5 bases). Germline loops: CDR1 SEHNR, CDR2 FQNEAQ (reference sequence). V lost 5 bases and J lost 4, with 12 bases in between. The CDR3 is made up of 14 amino acids. CDR3: CASSPSQVYNEQFF. The CDR3 DNA is TGTGCCAGCAGCCCCTCACAGGTTTACAATGAGCAGTTCTTC.

Note on this clone: At one of its ends the junction is not consistent with the germline gene, which may arise from a read error. The V gene is TRBV30, the J gene TRBJ2-5; 9 positions match TRBD2. This CDR3 has 16 amino acids. Per germline, CDR1 GTSNPN and CDR2 SVGIG (reference sequence). The CDR3 spells CAWSVALAGPQGTQYF. The CDR3 DNA reads TGTGCCTGGAGTGTCGCTCTAGCGGGGCCCCAAGGGACCCAGTACTTC.

The chain recombines TRBV19 with TRBJ2-7; possible D gene TRBD2, 6 bases. Germline lookup yields CDR1 LNHDA and CDR2 SQIVND (reference sequence). The CDR3 length is 12 residues. V lost 7 bases and J 5 bases, leaving 12 bases between the germline ends. In DNA, the CDR3 is TGTGCCAGTACCGGGGGAGCGAACGAGCAGTACTTC. Encoded protein: CASTGGANEQYF.

This sequence joins TRBV6-4 and TRBJ1-1, with a possible D match to TRBD1 (5 bases). The length of the CDR3 is 14 residues. CDR1 and CDR2 from the germline V gene are MRHNA and SNTAGT. Trimming took off 11 bases at V and 0 bases at J, with 16 bases between the two ends. The CDR3 loop reads CARGGAGMNTEAFF. In DNA form, the CDR3 reads TGTGCCCGCGGCGGGGCGGGGATGAACACTGAAGCTTTCTTT.

This clone was picked up one time. The rearrangement joins TRBV4-3 to TRBJ2-5, with D unresolved. V lost 1 base, J lost 5 bases, and 8 bases lay in between. The CDR3 length is 13 residues. The germline gives CDR1 LGHNA, CDR2 YSLEER. The CDR3 loop reads CASSQAVVETQYF. The DNA for the CDR3 is TGCGCCAGCAGCCAAGCGGTCGTGGAGACCCAGTACTTC.

This chain joins TRBV5-1 and TRBJ2-5; D tentatively fits TRBD1 or TRBD2 (5 bases each). V was clipped by 7 bases and J by 5 bases, with 18 bases between them. The CDR3 sequence is 14 residues long. Germline assignment: CDR1 SGHRS and CDR2 YFSETQ. CDR3 sequence reads: CASRAPYGTETQYF. Written as DNA, the CDR3 is TGCGCCAGCCGCGCCCCCTACGGGACCGAGACCCAGTACTTC.

Of note for this clone: At one end, the junction sequence differs from germline, possibly due to a read error. The rearrangement links TRBV5-4 to TRBJ2-2; TRBD1 aligns across 8 bases. The germline V gene encodes CDR1 SGHNT and CDR2 YYREEE (reference sequence). The CDR3 consists of 17 residues. CDR3 protein: CASSQAGQGWNTGELFF. As DNA, the CDR3 is TGCGCCAGCAGCCAAGCCGGACAGGGATGGAACACCGGGGAGCTGTTTTTT.

This chain uses TRBV27 with TRBJ2-3; no reliable D call. V was clipped by 6 bases and J by 6 bases, with 13 bases between them. Germline V lookup: CDR1 MNHEY, CDR2 SMNVEV (reference sequence). This CDR3 spans 13 amino acids. The CDR3 loop reads CASSPLGSDTQYF. CDR3 in DNA: TGTGCCAGCAGCCCCCTAGGTTCGGATACGCAGTATTTT.

This chain uses TRBV5-1 with TRBJ1-1, with TRBD1 identical over 7 bases. Trimming at V came to 3 bases and at J to 4 bases, leaving 3 bases not matched to a gene. The CDR3 consists of 13 residues. The germline V gene encodes CDR1 SGHRS and CDR2 YFSETQ. CDR3 in DNA: TGCGCCAGCAGCTCGGGACAGCTCACTGAAGCTTTCTTT. Encoded protein: CASSSGQLTEAFF.